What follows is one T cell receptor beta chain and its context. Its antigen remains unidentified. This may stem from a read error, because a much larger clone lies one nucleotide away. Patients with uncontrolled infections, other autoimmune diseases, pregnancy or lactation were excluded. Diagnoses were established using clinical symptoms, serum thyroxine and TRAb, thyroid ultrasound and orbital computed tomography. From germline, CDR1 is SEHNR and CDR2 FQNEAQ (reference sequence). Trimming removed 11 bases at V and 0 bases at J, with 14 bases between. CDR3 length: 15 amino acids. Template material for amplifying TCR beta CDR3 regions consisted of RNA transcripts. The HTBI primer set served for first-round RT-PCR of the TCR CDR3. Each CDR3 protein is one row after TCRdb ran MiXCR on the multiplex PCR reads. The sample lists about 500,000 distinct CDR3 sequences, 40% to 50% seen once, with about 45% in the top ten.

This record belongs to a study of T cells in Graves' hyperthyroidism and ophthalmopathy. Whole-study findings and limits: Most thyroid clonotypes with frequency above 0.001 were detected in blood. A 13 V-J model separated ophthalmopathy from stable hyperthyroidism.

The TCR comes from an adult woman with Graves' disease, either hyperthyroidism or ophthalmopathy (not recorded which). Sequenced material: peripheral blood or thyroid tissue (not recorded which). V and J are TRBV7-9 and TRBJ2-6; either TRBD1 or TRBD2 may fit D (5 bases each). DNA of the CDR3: TGTGCCGACGAGGGGACGGCCTCTGGGGCCAACGTCCTGACTTTC. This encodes CADEGTASGANVLTF.